This T cell receptor beta chain was documented in a study of blood T cell repertoires in COVID-19. Original handling: Nucleated cell counts were estimated from reference gene primer amplification. Libraries were prepared by immunoSEQ multiplex PCR; TCRdb keeps only in-frame clonotypes and omits some of them. Clone size and V and J calls were adopted from that table, with D and trimming inferred from the DNA. Of over 250,000 clones listed, around 87% were seen once; the top ten hold approximately 5.3%. In this sample, this clone turned up a few times. This study enrolled people aged roughly 18 to 90 from approximately 24 US geographic areas. Two negative PCRs, clearance, or symptom resolution were required of recovered Cohort 3 donors. V shed 1 base and J 3 bases; nucleotides not matched to a gene: 5. Germline-derived CDR1 and CDR2 are SGHAT and FQNNGV. The CDR3 is 15 residues long.

V gene TRBV11-2 combines with J gene TRBJ2-7, with TRBD1 matching over 8 bases. The sample consisted of PBMCs or T cells enriched from blood (not recorded which). The clonotype comes from a woman aged 30 to 39 who had recovered from COVID-19. The CDR3 sequence is CASSLAEGQVYEQYF. As DNA, the CDR3 is TGTGCCAGCAGCTTAGCTGAGGGACAGGTCTACGAGCAGTACTTC.